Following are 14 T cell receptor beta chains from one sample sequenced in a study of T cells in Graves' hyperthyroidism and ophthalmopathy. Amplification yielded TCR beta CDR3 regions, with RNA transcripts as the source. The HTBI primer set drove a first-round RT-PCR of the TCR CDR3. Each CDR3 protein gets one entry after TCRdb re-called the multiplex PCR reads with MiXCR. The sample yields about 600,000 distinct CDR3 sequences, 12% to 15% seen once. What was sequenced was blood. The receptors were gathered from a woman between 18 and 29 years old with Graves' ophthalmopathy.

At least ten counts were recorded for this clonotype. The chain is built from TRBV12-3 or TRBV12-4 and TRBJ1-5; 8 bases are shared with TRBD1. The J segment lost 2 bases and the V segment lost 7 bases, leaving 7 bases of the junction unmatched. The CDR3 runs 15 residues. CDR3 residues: CASTLLTGGNQPQHF. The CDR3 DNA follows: TGTGCCAGCACCCTGTTGACAGGGGGCAATCAGCCCCAGCATTTT.

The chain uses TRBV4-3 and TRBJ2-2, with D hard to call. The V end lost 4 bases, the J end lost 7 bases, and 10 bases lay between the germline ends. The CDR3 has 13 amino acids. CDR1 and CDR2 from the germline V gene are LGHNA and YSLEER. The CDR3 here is CASSPRPDGELFF. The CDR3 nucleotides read TGCGCCAGCAGCCCCCGGCCCGACGGGGAGCTGTTTTTT.

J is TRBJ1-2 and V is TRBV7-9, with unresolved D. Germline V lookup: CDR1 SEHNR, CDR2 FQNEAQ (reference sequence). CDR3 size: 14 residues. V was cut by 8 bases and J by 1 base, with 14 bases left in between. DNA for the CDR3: TGTGCCAGCGCATTGGGGAGGAATAACTATGGCTACACCTTC. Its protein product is CASALGRNNYGYTF.

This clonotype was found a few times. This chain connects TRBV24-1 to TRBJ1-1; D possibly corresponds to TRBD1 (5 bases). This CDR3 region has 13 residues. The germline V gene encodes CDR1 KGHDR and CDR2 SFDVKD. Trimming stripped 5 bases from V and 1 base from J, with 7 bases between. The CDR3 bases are TGTGCCACCAGTGGGGACGGGAACACTGAAGCTTTCTTT. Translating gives CATSGDGNTEAFF.

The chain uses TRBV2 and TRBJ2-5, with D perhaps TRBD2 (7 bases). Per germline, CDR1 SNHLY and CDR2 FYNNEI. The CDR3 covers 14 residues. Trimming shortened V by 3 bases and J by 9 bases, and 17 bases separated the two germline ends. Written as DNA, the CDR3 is TGTGCCAGCAGTGAGGAGGGGGGGGGGGGGTCCCAGTACTTC. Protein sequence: CASSEEGGGGSQYF.

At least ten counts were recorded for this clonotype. The CDR3: CASQQGYEQYF. The CDR3 DNA sequence: TGTGCCAGCCAACAGGGCTACGAGCAGTACTTC. J is TRBJ2-7 and V is TRBV28, with D perhaps matching TRBD1 (6 bases). The CDR3 covers 11 residues. Germline V gives CDR1 MDHEN, CDR2 SYDVKM. Trimming removed 8 bases at V and 3 bases at J, with 8 bases between.

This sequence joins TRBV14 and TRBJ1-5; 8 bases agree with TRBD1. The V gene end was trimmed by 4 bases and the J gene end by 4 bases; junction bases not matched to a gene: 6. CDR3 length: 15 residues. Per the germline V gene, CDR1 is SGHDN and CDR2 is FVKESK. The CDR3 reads CASSLYRGENQPQHF. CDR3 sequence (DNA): TGTGCCAGCAGCCTATACAGGGGGGAAAATCAGCCCCAGCATTTT.

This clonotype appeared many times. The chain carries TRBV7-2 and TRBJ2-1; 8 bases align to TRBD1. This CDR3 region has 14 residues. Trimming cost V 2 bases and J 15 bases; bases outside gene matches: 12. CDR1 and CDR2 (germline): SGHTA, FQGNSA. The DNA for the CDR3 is TGTGCCAGCAGCTTAACACCGAAAACAGGGGGTATGTTCTTC. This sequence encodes CASSLTPKTGGMFF.

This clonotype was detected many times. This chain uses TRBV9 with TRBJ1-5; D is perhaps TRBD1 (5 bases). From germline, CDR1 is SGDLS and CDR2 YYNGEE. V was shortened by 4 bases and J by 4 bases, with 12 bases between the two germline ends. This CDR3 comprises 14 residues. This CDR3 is CASSLGGLNQPQHF. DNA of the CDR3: TGTGCCAGCAGCTTGGGGGGGTTAAATCAGCCCCAGCATTTT.

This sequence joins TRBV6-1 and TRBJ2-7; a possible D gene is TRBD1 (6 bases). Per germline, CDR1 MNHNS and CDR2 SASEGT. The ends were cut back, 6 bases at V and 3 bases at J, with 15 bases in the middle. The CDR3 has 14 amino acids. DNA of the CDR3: TGTGCCAGCAGCCCTGATGACAGGAACTACGAGCAGTACTTC. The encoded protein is CASSPDDRNYEQYF.

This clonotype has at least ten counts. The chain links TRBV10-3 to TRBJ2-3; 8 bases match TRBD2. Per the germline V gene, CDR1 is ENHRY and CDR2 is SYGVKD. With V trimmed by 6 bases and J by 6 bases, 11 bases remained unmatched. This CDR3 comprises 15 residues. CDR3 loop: CAIRRLALEEDTQYF. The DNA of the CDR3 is TGTGCCATCAGGCGACTAGCGCTAGAGGAGGATACGCAGTATTTT.

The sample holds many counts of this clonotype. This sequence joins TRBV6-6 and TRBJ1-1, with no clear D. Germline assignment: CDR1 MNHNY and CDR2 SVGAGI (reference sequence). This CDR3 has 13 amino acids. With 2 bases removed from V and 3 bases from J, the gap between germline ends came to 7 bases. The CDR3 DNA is TGTGCCAGCAGTTACGACCGGGACACTGAAGCTTTCTTT. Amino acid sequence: CASSYDRDTEAFF.

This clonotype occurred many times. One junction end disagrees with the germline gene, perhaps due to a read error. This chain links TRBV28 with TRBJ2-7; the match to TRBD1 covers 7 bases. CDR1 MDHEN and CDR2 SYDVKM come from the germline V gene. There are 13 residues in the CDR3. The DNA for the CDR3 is TGTGCCAGCAGCTCCGGGACAGCCTACGAGCAGTGCTTC. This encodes CASSSGTAYEQCF. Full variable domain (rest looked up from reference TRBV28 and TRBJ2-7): DVKVTQSSRYLVKRTGEKVFLECVQDMDHENMFWYRQDPGLGLRLIYFSYDVKMKEKGDIPEGYSVSREKKERFSLILESASTNQTSMYLCASSSGTAYEQCFGPGTRLTVT.

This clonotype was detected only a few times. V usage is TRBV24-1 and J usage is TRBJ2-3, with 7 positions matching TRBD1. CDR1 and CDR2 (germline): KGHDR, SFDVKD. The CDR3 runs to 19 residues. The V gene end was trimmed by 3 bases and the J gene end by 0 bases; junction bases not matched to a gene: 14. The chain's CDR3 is CATSDQQGRLFSSTDTQYF. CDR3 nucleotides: TGTGCCACCAGTGATCAACAGGGGAGACTATTTTCTAGCACAGATACGCAGTATTTT.